This T cell receptor beta chain came from a study of blood T cell repertoires in COVID-19. Across the study: T cells, B-cell-depleted T cells, or PBMCs supplied cDNA or gDNA.

How the authors handled the data: For nucleated cells, counts were estimated from reference gene primer amplification. Some clones are missing from TCRdb's copy, which holds only in-frame ones; the method was immunoSEQ multiplex PCR. The DNA gave D and trimming, while V, J and clone size come from that table. The sample records 250,000 to 300,000 clones, 85% to 90% being singletons. The germline V gene encodes CDR1 MGHRA and CDR2 YSYEKL. This CDR3 region has 15 residues. V gave up 4 bases and J gave up 1 base; unmatched junction bases: 2. Seattle researchers signed up patients amid active infection and tracked them longitudinally.

Input material: peripheral blood. The receptor's source is a woman aged 25 to 39 with COVID-19, enrolled during active disease. The chain carries TRBV4-1 and TRBJ1-3, with TRBD1 identical over 9 bases. CDR3 DNA: TGCGCCAGCAGCCTAGACAGGGGGTCTGGAAACACCATATATTTT. Amino acid sequence: CASSLDRGSGNTIYF.